The 9 T cell receptor beta chains in this list originate from one sample, sequenced in a study of T-cell reconstitution after alpha-beta-depleted transplantation in children. Construction of the TCRbeta library involved unique molecular identifiers. Each CDR3 protein gets one entry after TCRdb re-called the PCR reads with MiXCR. The data show fewer than 550,000 distinct CDR3 sequences, roughly an eighth seen once. The starting material was PBMCs, mostly from graft donor cells, obtained 180 days after TCRalphabeta/CD19-depleted stem cell transplant. These receptor sequences come from a female patient between 2 and 15 years old who had a stem cell transplant for aplastic anemia, so the T cells may come from the graft donor.

The chain employs TRBV7-8 and TRBJ1-2, with D possibly matching TRBD1 (6 bases). The CDR3 runs 11 residues. Deletions cut 6 bases from V and 8 bases from J, with 10 bases between. Germline lookup yields CDR1 SGHVS and CDR2 FQNEAQ. The CDR3 nucleotides are TGTGCCAGCAGTCCCGACAGGGGCTACACCTTC. This gives the protein CASSPDRGYTF.

V usage is TRBV6-6 and J usage is TRBJ2-1, with D perhaps matching TRBD2 (6 bases). The CDR3 covers 13 residues. The germline V and J ends were trimmed by 7 bases and 8 bases, with 15 bases remaining between them. Germline V gene data show CDR1 as MNHNY and CDR2 as SVGAGI (reference sequence). Here the CDR3 reads CASTGLARDEQFF. In nucleotides, the CDR3 is TGTGCCAGCACCGGTCTAGCGCGCGATGAGCAGTTCTTC.

The sample holds a few counts of this clonotype. CDR3 DNA sequence: TGTGCCAGCAGCCCCCGGGACAGGGGGCACTACGAGCAGTACTTC. It translates to CASSPRDRGHYEQYF. The chain uses TRBV7-9 and TRBJ2-7, with TRBD1 matching over 12 bases. Germline values: CDR1 SEHNR, CDR2 FQNEAQ (reference sequence). J gave up 3 bases and V 5 bases, and 5 bases lay outside the gene matches. This CDR3 has 15 residues.

Only a few counts were recorded for this clonotype. The chain employs TRBV14 and TRBJ1-4; no clear D gene. Per the germline V gene, CDR1 is SGHDN and CDR2 is FVKESK. The CDR3 contains 15 residues. V gave up 0 bases and J gave up 0 bases, with 5 bases separating them. The CDR3 DNA reads as TGTGCCAGCAGCCAAGAAGGTGCAACTAATGAAAAACTGTTTTTT. It encodes CASSQEGATNEKLFF.

The chain employs TRBV5-6 and TRBJ2-5; a weak D match, TRBD1 (6 bases). The CDR3 consists of 15 residues. CDR1 is SGHDT and CDR2 is YYEEEE in the germline V gene. V dropped 4 bases and J dropped 6 bases, with 19 bases sitting between them. The CDR3 DNA is TGTGCCAGCAGCCCCTCGTACACAGGGTTACAGACCCAGTACTTC. Its protein product is CASSPSYTGLQTQYF. Using reference TRBV5-6 and TRBJ2-5 for the parts outside the CDR3, the full variable domain is DAGVTQSPTHLIKTRGQQVTLRCSPKSGHDTVSWYQQALGQGPQFIFQYYEEEERQRGNFPDRFSGHQFPNYSSELNVNALLLGDSALYLCASSPSYTGLQTQYFGPGTRLLVL.

This clonotype was counted many times. V and J are TRBV5-1 and TRBJ2-7; TRBD2 aligns across 8 bases. This CDR3 is built from 15 residues. Trimming took 0 bases from V and 2 from J; bases not matched to a gene: 4. Per germline, CDR1 SGHRS and CDR2 YFSETQ. CDR3 nucleotides: TGCGCCAGCAGCTTGGGACCAGCGGGGGCCTACGAGCAGTACTTC. Translation: CASSLGPAGAYEQYF. Full variable domain (remainder filled in from reference TRBV5-1 and TRBJ2-7): KAGVTQTPRYLIKTRGQQVTLSCSPISGHRSVSWYQQTPGQGLQFLFEYFSETQRNKGNFPGRFSGRQFSNSRSEMNVSTLELGDSALYLCASSLGPAGAYEQYFGPGTRLTVT.

This clonotype was counted only a few times. J is TRBJ2-1 and V is TRBV4-1; TRBD2 matches 9 bases. Germline lookup yields CDR1 MGHRA and CDR2 YSYEKL. This CDR3 has 13 amino acids. V shed 6 bases, J shed 7 bases, and the junction held 4 bases outside the gene matches. CDR3 sequence: CASSPTSGNEQFF. As DNA, the CDR3 is TGCGCCAGCAGTCCTACTAGCGGGAATGAGCAGTTCTTC.

This clonotype has only a few counts. V is TRBV5-1 and J is TRBJ2-1; no definite D call. Germline assignment: CDR1 SGHRS and CDR2 YFSETQ. The V end lost 2 bases, the J end lost 5 bases, and 8 bases lay between the germline ends. This CDR3 has 13 residues. The CDR3 sequence is CASSLFSHNEQFF. CDR3 nucleotides: TGCGCCAGCAGCTTATTCAGCCACAATGAGCAGTTCTTC.

This CDR3 is CASRPGPGAHEQYF. CDR3 bases: TGTGCCAGCAGGCCGGGACCGGGAGCTCACGAGCAGTACTTC. The rearrangement uses TRBV6-1 and TRBJ2-7; D perhaps matches TRBD2 (6 bases). V lost 6 bases, J lost 5 bases, and 17 bases lay in between. This CDR3 contains 14 residues. Germline V gene lookup returns CDR1 MNHNS and CDR2 SASEGT.